This TCR beta chain was identified during a study of early T cells in non-severe SARS-CoV-2 infection. TCRdb reanalysed the 5' RACE reads using MiXCR and keeps one entry per CDR3 protein. The table has about 38,000 distinct CDR3 sequences, roughly 6.8% seen once. The germline gives CDR1 SEHNR, CDR2 FQNEAQ (reference sequence). CDR3 length equals 15 residues. Trimming left V 2 bases short and J 3 bases short, with 11 bases between. The specimen was whole blood, collected at baseline. This TCR came from an adult who was a healthcare worker with PCR-confirmed SARS-CoV-2 infection or an uninfected control (not recorded which). The chain couples TRBV7-9 to TRBJ2-1; D is undetermined. CDR3 DNA: TGTGCCAGCAGCTTAACCGCCCATTACTACAATGAGCAGTTCTTC. It codes for CASSLTAHYYNEQFF. The full variable domain, its missing parts supplied by reference TRBV7-9 and TRBJ2-1, is DTGVSQNPRHKITKRGQNVTFRCDPISEHNRLYWYRQTLGQGPEFLTYFQNEAQLEKSRLLSDRFSAERPKGSFSTLEIQRTEQGDSAMYLCASSLTAHYYNEQFFGPGTRLTVL.